This TCR beta chain came from a study of T cell responses to AZD1222 COVID-19 vaccine. Study results and caveats: Two AZD1222 administrations were followed by greater Spike-specific TCR breadth and depth. Every sample of the repertoires postdated the peak T cell response.

The assay was immunoSEQ multiplex PCR, and TCRdb's table has in-frame clones only and misses some. Among under 200,000 clones, 90% to 95% were seen once, and the ten largest hold roughly 9.2%. The CDR3 contains 13 residues. Per germline, CDR1 MNHEY and CDR2 SMNVEV (reference sequence). V lost 8 bases and J lost 4, with 14 bases in between. For this clone: What it recognizes is unknown.

The specimen was peripheral blood, collected on day 0 of AZD1222 vaccination. This TCR derives from an adult in good health. The V gene is TRBV27, the J gene TRBJ1-1; D ambiguous. The CDR3 DNA reads TGTGCCAGCTGTGGACTACATACCACTGAAGCTTTCTTT. Protein product: CASCGLHTTEAFF.